This T cell receptor beta chain stems from a study of T-cell reconstitution after alpha-beta-depleted transplantation in children. TCRbeta library construction was performed incorporating unique molecular identifiers. TCRdb used MiXCR to reprocess the PCR reads, holding one entry per CDR3 protein. This sample has 600,000 to 700,000 distinct CDR3 sequences, with approximately 17% found just once. About this clonotype itself: This could be a read error, since a much larger clone is one nucleotide away.

J lost 5 bases, V lost 2 bases, and 5 bases had no gene match. The CDR3 covers 13 residues. Germline lookup yields CDR1 DFQATT and CDR2 SNEGSKA (reference sequence). The chain has TRBV20-1 and TRBJ2-7; 8 bases match TRBD2. The source of this sequence is a human donor who donated a stem cell graft to a child with acute myeloid leukemia. Material: PBMCs from the stem cell graft donor, obtained from the stem cell graft. The CDR3, as DNA: TGCAGTGCTAGACTAGCGGGTACCGACGAGCAGTACGTC. This sequence encodes CSARLAGTDEQYV.